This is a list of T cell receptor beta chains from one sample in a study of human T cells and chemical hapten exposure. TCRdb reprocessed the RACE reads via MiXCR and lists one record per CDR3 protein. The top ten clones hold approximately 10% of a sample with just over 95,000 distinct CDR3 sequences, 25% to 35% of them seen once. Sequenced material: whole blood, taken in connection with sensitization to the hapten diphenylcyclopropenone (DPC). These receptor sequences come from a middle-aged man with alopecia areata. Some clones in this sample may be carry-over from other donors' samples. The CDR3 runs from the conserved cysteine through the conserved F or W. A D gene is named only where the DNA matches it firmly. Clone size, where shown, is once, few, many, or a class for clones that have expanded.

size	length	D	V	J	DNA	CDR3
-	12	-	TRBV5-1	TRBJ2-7	TGCGCCAGCGGACTGTCCGCCTACGAGCAGTACTTC	CASGLSAYEQYF
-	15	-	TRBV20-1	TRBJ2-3	TGCAGTGCTACCTTAGCGGTTCGTAGCACAGATACGCAGTATTTT	CSATLAVRSTDTQYF
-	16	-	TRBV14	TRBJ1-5	TGTGCCAGCAGCTCGAGACGGGCGGTTGGCAATCAGCCCCAGCATTTT	CASSSRRAVGNQPQHF
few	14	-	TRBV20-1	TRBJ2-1	TGCAGTGCTCCCCTTGCAGACAGATACAATGAGCAGTTCTTC	CSAPLADRYNEQFF
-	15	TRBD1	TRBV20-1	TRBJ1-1	TGCAGTGCTCCCGGACAGGGGAGGTTGAACACTGAAGCTTTCTTT	CSAPGQGRLNTEAFF
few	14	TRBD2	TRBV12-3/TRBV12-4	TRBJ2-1	TGTGCCAGCAGTTTTAGCGGGAGTTTATATGAGCAGTTCTTC	CASSFSGSLYEQFF
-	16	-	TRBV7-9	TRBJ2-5	TGTGCCAGCAGCTCCCCTGGACAGTATAGAGGGGAGACCCAGTACTTC	CASSSPGQYRGETQYF
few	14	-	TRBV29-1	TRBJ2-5	TGCAGCGTTGAAGATGGCGGAACCAAAGAGACCCAGTACTTC	CSVEDGGTKETQYF
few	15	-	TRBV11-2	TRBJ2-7	TGTGCCAGCAGCCAGGACCGGGACACGGGCCTCGAGCAGTACTTC	CASSQDRDTGLEQYF
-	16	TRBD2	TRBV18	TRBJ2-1	TGTGCCAGCTCACCTCAAGCGGGAGCGCGTAGGAATGAGCAGTTCTTC	CASSPQAGARRNEQFF
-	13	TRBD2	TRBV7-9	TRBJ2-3	TGTGCCAGCAGCCGGGGGGGAGCAGATACGCAGTATTTT	CASSRGGADTQYF
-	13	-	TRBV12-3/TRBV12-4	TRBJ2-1	TGTGCCAGCAGTCCCGGGCCTAACTATGAGCAGTTCTTC	CASSPGPNYEQFF
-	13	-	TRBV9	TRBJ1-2	TGTGCCAGCAGCATGGTAAACGGCAAAGGCTACACCTTC	CASSMVNGKGYTF
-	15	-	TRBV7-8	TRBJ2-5	TGTGCCAGCAGCCCCGTCCCAGGACCCTTGGGGGCCCAGTACTTC	CASSPVPGPLGAQYF
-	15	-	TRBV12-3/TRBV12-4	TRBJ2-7	TGTGCCAGCAGTTTGTGGCGGAGGAGGTCCTACGAGCAGTACTTC	CASSLWRRRSYEQYF
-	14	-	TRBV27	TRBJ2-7	TGTGCCAGCAGTTTATCCAGAGCAGACTACGAGCAGTACTTC	CASSLSRADYEQYF
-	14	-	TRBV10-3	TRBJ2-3	TGTGCCATCACCCAGGGTCTCAGCACAGATACGCAGTATTTT	CAITQGLSTDTQYF
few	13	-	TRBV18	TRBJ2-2	TGTGCCAGCTCAACCTTAAGGACCGGGGAGCTGTTTTTT	CASSTLRTGELFF
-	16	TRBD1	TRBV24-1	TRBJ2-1	TGTGCCACCAGTGATGGACAGGCAAAGTTTTACAATGAGCAGTTCTTC	CATSDGQAKFYNEQFF
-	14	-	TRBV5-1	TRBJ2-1	TGCGCCAGCAGCTCCCACGACCGAGTAGGAGAGCAGTTCTTC	CASSSHDRVGEQFF
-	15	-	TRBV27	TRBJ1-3	TGTGCCAGCAGGGAGACGAGGGGCTCTGGAAACACCATATATTTT	CASRETRGSGNTIYF
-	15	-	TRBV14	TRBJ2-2	TGTGCCAGCAGCCCCGGACAGCCCAACACCGGGGAGCTGTTTTTT	CASSPGQPNTGELFF
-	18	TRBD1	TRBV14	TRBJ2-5	TGTGCCAGCAGCCAAGTATTACCGATGGGGACAGCTCAAGAGACCCAGTACTTC	CASSQVLPMGTAQETQYF
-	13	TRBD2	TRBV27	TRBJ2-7	TGTGCCAGCAGTCCCTGGTCTAGCGGCGAGCAGTACTTC	CASSPWSSGEQYF
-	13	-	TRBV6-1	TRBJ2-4	TGTGCCAGCAGTGTCACGTGGAAAAACATTCAGTACTTC	CASSVTWKNIQYF
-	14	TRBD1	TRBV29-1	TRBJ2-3	TGCAGCGGAAGGGACAGGGGGAGGACAGATACGCAGTATTTT	CSGRDRGRTDTQYF
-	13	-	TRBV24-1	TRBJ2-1	TGTGCCACCAGCGGAACCCCTTACAATGAGCAGTTCTTC	CATSGTPYNEQFF
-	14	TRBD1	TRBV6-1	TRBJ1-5	TGTGCCAGCAGTAAGGGGCAGGGGGTCCAGCCCCAGCATTTT	CASSKGQGVQPQHF